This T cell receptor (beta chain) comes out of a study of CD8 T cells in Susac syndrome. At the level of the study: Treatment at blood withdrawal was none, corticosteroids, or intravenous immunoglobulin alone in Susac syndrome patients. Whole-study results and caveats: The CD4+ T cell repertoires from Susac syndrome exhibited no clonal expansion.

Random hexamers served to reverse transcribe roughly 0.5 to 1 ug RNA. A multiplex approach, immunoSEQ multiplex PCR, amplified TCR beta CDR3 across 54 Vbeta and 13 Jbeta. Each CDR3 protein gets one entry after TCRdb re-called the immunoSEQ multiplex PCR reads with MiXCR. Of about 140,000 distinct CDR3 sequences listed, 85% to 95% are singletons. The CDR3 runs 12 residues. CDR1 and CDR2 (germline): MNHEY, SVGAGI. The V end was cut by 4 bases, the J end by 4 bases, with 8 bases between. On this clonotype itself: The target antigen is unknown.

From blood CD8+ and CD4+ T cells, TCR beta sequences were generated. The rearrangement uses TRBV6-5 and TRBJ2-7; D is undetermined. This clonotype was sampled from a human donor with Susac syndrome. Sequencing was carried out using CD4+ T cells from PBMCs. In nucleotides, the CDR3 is TGTGCCAGCAGTTTGAGTGGGTACGAGCAGTACTTC. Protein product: CASSLSGYEQYF.